The source of this TCR beta chain is a study of shared clonotypes between healthy human individuals. Study-wide results and limits: Rarefaction showed sorted-subset sequencing was incomplete despite large depth. Sampling involved blood alone; tissue repertoires likely differ. Shared clonotypes: 4.5% to 5% naive CD4, about 3.5% naive CD8, roughly 2.4% memory CD4, 0.4% to 0.5% memory CD8.

As concerns this clone: Its specificity is unknown.

Template for every sorted-subset replicate PCR totaled roughly 210 ng DNA, approximately 30,000 T cell genomes. Repertoires were generated with immunoSEQ multiplex PCR, while TCRdb's copy carries only in-frame clones and drops some. The data show approximately 2,300,000 clones, roughly 92% seen once. This TCR came from a man between 18 and 29 years old in good health. Some clones in this sample may be carry-over from other donors' samples. What was sequenced was naive CD4+ T cells from PBMCs. Subset denoted: CD45RA+ positively selected.

CDR3 in DNA: TGTGCCAGCATCGCTAGCGGAGGCCTGGAGCAGTTCTTC. It yields the protein CASIASGGLEQFF. The chain uses TRBV2 and TRBJ2-1, with 7 bases identical to TRBD2. CDR1 is SNHLY, CDR2 FYNNEI, per germline. The CDR3 loop spans 13 amino acids. Germline trimming cut 7 bases from V and 10 bases from J; bases unmatched to any gene: 10.